This passage covers 23 T cell receptor beta chains from one sample sequenced in a study of blood T cell repertoires in COVID-19. Only in-frame clones appear in the TCRdb table, and some are missing; sequencing was by immunoSEQ multiplex PCR. The table has 490,000 or so clones, approximately 90% seen once; the top ten hold 8.3%. Sequenced input: PBMCs or T cells enriched from blood (not recorded which). The receptors originated from a woman in her fifties or sixties who had recovered from COVID-19.

The chain has TRBV19 and TRBJ2-5; weak D call: TRBD2 (6 bases). The germline V gene has CDR1 LNHDA and CDR2 SQIVND (reference sequence). The CDR3 extends over 16 amino acids. V lost 6 bases, J lost 1 base, and 18 bases lay in between. The CDR3 sequence is CASSPTEGPLQETQYF. CDR3 DNA sequence: TGTGCCAGTAGCCCAACGGAGGGCCCCCTCCAAGAGACCCAGTACTTC.

This clone has only a few counts. The chain uses TRBV6-5 and TRBJ1-1; possible D gene TRBD1, 6 bases. V was cut by 7 bases and J by 7 bases, with 16 bases left in between. The CDR3 loop spans 13 amino acids. Germline values: CDR1 MNHEY, CDR2 SVGAGI. The DNA of the CDR3 is TGTGCCAGCACCCGAGGGACATCTAATGAAGCTTTCTTT. Translated, it gives CASTRGTSNEAFF.

The genes are TRBV3-1 (or the pseudogene TRBV3-2) and TRBJ2-5; possibly TRBD2 for D (6 bases). Per the germline V gene, CDR1 is LGHDT and CDR2 is YNNKEL (reference sequence). The ends were cut back, 2 bases at V and 4 bases at J, with 17 bases in the middle. The CDR3 has 16 amino acids. CDR3 sequence (DNA): TGTGCCAGCAGCCAATGGTGGGGGGATGGGGGAGAGACCCAGTACTTC. It yields the protein CASSQWWGDGGETQYF.

This clone has just a few counts. The chain recombines TRBV3-1 (or the pseudogene TRBV3-2) with TRBJ2-7; D perhaps matches TRBD1 (5 bases). V was trimmed by 2 bases and J by 6 bases, leaving 20 bases between them. Germline CDR1 and CDR2: LGHDT and YNNKEL (reference sequence). The CDR3 consists of 16 residues. The CDR3 DNA is TGTGCCAGCAGCCAATGGCAAGATCAGGGTAACGGCGAGCAGTACTTC. This codes for CASSQWQDQGNGEQYF.

The J gene is TRBJ1-1, the V gene TRBV18, with 9 bases that match TRBD1. V lost 3 bases, J lost 6 bases, and 8 bases stayed unmatched. CDR3 length: 15 residues. Germline V gives CDR1 KGHSH, CDR2 LQKENI. CDR3 sequence (DNA): TGTGCCAGCTCACCCCGGACAGGGGAGAGCGCTGAAGCTTTCTTT. It encodes CASSPRTGESAEAFF.

This clone was seen a handful of times. The chain joins TRBV2 to TRBJ1-5; 7 bases agree with TRBD1. Trimming took 7 bases from V and 3 from J; bases not matched to a gene: 9. The CDR3 is made up of 15 amino acids. Germline CDR1 and CDR2: SNHLY and FYNNEI. CDR3 in DNA: TGTGCCAGCAACTTGGGTAGGGGGCCCAATCAGCCCCAGCATTTT. It translates to CASNLGRGPNQPQHF.

The CDR3 DNA follows: TGTGCCAGCAGTCCGAGGGACAGGGTCCACGGGGCTTTCTTT. Its protein product is CASSPRDRVHGAFF. The V and J genes are TRBV6-5 and TRBJ1-1; 9 bases match TRBD1. After removal of 5 bases from V and 11 bases from J, the junction contained 12 bases not matched to a gene. CDR1 and CDR2 (germline): MNHEY, SVGAGI. The CDR3 runs to 14 residues.

This clone was seen more than once but under ten times. V gene TRBV9 combines with J gene TRBJ2-7; 7 bases line up with TRBD1. V was clipped by 3 bases and J by 4 bases; unmatched bases: 10. The CDR3 is 15 amino acids. The germline gives CDR1 SGDLS, CDR2 YYNGEE. The CDR3 here is CASSAASGGNYEQYF. CDR3 nucleotides: TGTGCCAGCAGCGCGGCCTCAGGGGGTAATTACGAGCAGTACTTC. Variable domain in full (rest from reference TRBV9 and TRBJ2-7): DSGVTQTPKHLITATGQRVTLRCSPRSGDLSVYWYQQSLDQGLQFLIQYYNGEERAKGNILERFSAQQFPDLHSELNLSSLELGDSALYFCASSAASGGNYEQYFGPGTRLTVT.

The chain joins TRBV30 to TRBJ1-4; possibly TRBD1 for D (6 bases). V lost 4 bases to trimming and J lost 4 bases, with 13 bases between them. This CDR3 spans 14 amino acids. Germline CDR1 GTSNPN, CDR2 SVGIG (reference sequence). Written as DNA, the CDR3 is TGTGCCTGGACCCAAAAGGGGGTTAATGAAAAACTGTTTTTT. Translating gives CAWTQKGVNEKLFF.

J is TRBJ1-2 and V is TRBV24-1; D ambiguous. CDR3 length equals 14 residues. Germline assignment: CDR1 KGHDR and CDR2 SFDVKD. The V and J ends lost 4 bases and 3 bases respectively, with 11 bases between them. DNA for the CDR3: TGTGCCACCAGTGACTCGACAAGTGACTATGGCTACACCTTC. It is translated as CATSDSTSDYGYTF.

The V and J genes are TRBV2 and TRBJ2-3, with 9 nucleotides matching TRBD2. The ends lost 4 bases at V and 4 bases at J; junction bases unmatched: 6. Germline V gene sequence: CDR1 SNHLY, CDR2 FYNNEI. CDR3 length: 15 residues. CDR3 residues: CASSAQLAGSDTQYF. In nucleotides, the CDR3 is TGTGCCAGCAGTGCCCAGCTAGCGGGGTCAGATACGCAGTATTTT.

CDR3 amino acids: CASRRRSPDSPLHF. In DNA form, the CDR3 reads TGTGCCAGCAGGAGGAGGTCCCCGGATTCACCCCTCCACTTT. The rearrangement links TRBV6-5 to TRBJ1-6; D is unclear. Trimming took 6 bases from V and 8 from J, leaving 14 bases between them. Looked up from germline, CDR1 is MNHEY and CDR2 is SVGAGI. CDR3 length equals 14 residues.

The chain combines TRBV4-1 with TRBJ1-2; 8 positions agree with TRBD1. The CDR3 consists of 15 residues. Looked up from germline, CDR1 is MGHRA and CDR2 is YSYEKL. Germline trimming cut 1 base from V and 2 bases from J; bases unmatched to any gene: 3. CDR3 protein: CASSQGTGLNYGYTF. As DNA, the CDR3 is TGCGCCAGCAGCCAAGGGACAGGGCTAAACTATGGCTACACCTTC.

Concerning this clone itself: One junction end disagrees with the germline gene, perhaps due to a read error. The rearrangement joins TRBV20-1 to TRBJ2-5; D is perhaps TRBD1 (6 bases). This CDR3 comprises 11 residues. Germline V gene data show CDR1 as DFQATT and CDR2 as SNEGSKA (reference sequence). The CDR3 DNA follows: TGTTCCGGGACATATCAAGAGACCCAGTACTTC. Its protein product is CSGTYQETQYF.

This clone occurred a few times. An end of the junction differs from the germline gene, which may be a read error. The J gene is TRBJ1-2, the V gene TRBV7-7; D is unresolved. The CDR3 is 17 amino acids. Per germline, CDR1 SSHAT and CDR2 FNYEAQ (reference sequence). The CDR3 loop is CASSLAQAFTLNYGYTF. The CDR3 bases are TGTGCTAGCAGCTTAGCGCAGGCCTTTACCCTAAACTATGGCTACACCTTC.

The rearrangement links TRBV15 to TRBJ1-3; the match to TRBD1 covers 7 bases. CDR1 is LNHNV and CDR2 is YYDKDF in the germline V gene (reference sequence). The J segment lost 0 bases and the V segment lost 5 bases, leaving 10 bases of the junction unmatched. The CDR3 extends over 17 amino acids. CDR3 sequence: CATSRYAGQRSGNTIYF. DNA of the CDR3: TGTGCCACCAGCCGATACGCGGGACAGCGCTCTGGAAACACCATATATTTT.

The chain recombines TRBV24-1 with TRBJ1-6; tentatively, D is TRBD1 (6 bases). The CDR3 loop spans 14 amino acids. Germline assignment: CDR1 KGHDR and CDR2 SFDVKD. V shed 5 bases and J shed 7 bases, with 11 bases lying between them. The CDR3 DNA is TGTGCCACCAGTGCGGACAGAATCAATTCACCCCTCCACTTT. Protein sequence: CATSADRINSPLHF.

Only a few counts were recorded for this clone. The chain carries TRBV21-1 and TRBJ1-6. TRBV21-1 is listed as a pseudogene. The length of the CDR3 is 14 residues. CDR3 region: CASSKGGFNSPLHF. CDR3 DNA: TGTGCCAGCAGCAAAGGCGGGTTTAATTCACCCCTCCACTTT.

This sequence joins TRBV10-3 and TRBJ2-1; 12 positions match TRBD2. The CDR3 spans 14 residues. Trimming cost V 8 bases and J 7 bases; bases outside gene matches: 6. Germline CDR1 and CDR2: ENHRY and SYGVKD. The CDR3 DNA reads as TGTGCCATCCGACTCGGACTAGCGGGGAATGAGCAGTTCTTC. Protein product: CAIRLGLAGNEQFF.

The rearrangement links TRBV6-6 to TRBJ1-1; 7 bases agree with TRBD1. CDR3 size: 14 residues. V dropped 4 bases and J dropped 0; count of bases not matched to a gene: 2. The germline V gene has CDR1 MNHNY and CDR2 SVGAGI (reference sequence). The CDR3 DNA sequence: TGTGCCAGCAGTTGGGGACAGATGAACACTGAAGCTTTCTTT. Translation: CASSWGQMNTEAFF.

The CDR3 is CASSETAGTGYKETQYF. DNA for the CDR3: TGTGCCAGCAGTGAAACTGCCGGGACAGGGTATAAAGAGACCCAGTACTTC. V gene TRBV2 combines with J gene TRBJ2-5; 9 bases are shared with TRBD1. Unmatched junction bases numbered 10, after V lost 2 bases and J lost 3 bases. This CDR3 spans 17 amino acids. Looked up from germline, CDR1 is SNHLY and CDR2 is FYNNEI.

CDR3: CSVPLPVGYGYTF. The DNA for the CDR3 is TGCAGCGTTCCATTGCCGGTCGGCTATGGCTACACCTTC. The V and J genes are TRBV29-1 and TRBJ1-2, with D unclear. Germline V gives CDR1 SQVTM, CDR2 ANQGSEA. V dropped 5 bases and J dropped 4 bases, with 14 bases sitting between them. The CDR3 runs 13 residues.

J is TRBJ2-2 and V is TRBV11-2; 8 nucleotides match TRBD2. Germline V CDR1 and CDR2: SGHAT, FQNNGV. The trim removed 1 base at V and 7 bases at J, leaving 11 bases unmatched. The CDR3 spans 17 residues. CDR3 sequence (DNA): TGTGCCAGCAGCTTAGTTCTAGCGGGTCCATGGGGCGGGGAGCTGTTTTTT. Its translation is CASSLVLAGPWGGELFF.